The 25 T cell receptor beta chains below all came from one sample that was sequenced in a study of T cell repertoires in cytomegalovirus infection. No antigen has been assigned to these receptors. TCRdb processed the reads anew with MiXCR; each CDR3 protein has one entry. In the table there are around 310,000 distinct CDR3 sequences, roughly 29% of which are singletons. The sample consisted of cultured PBMCs, taken from culture after CMV antigen stimulation. These receptors originate from a human donor in good health (CMV status not recorded). Some clones in this sample may be carry-over from other donors' samples.

This chain joins TRBV4-1 and TRBJ2-1; a possible D gene is TRBD2 (5 bases). V lost 0 bases to trimming and J lost 9 bases, with 15 bases between them. Germline V lookup: CDR1 MGHRA, CDR2 YSYEKL. This CDR3 has 15 amino acids. The CDR3 DNA is TGCGCCAGCAGCCAAGACCACCTGGGCGCGGGTGAGCAGTTCTTC. This codes for CASSQDHLGAGEQFF.

This clonotype was seen a few times. This chain links TRBV6-6 with TRBJ1-2, with TRBD1 identical over 10 bases. J gave up 6 bases and V 5 bases, and 6 bases lay outside the gene matches. CDR3 length: 14 residues. CDR1 is MNHNY and CDR2 is SVGAGI in the germline V gene (reference sequence). The CDR3 here is CASSGTGDWDGYTF. CDR3 DNA sequence: TGTGCCAGCAGTGGGACAGGGGACTGGGATGGCTACACCTTC.

This clonotype has at least ten counts. The gene calls are TRBV20-1 and TRBJ2-6, with 9 bases aligning to TRBD1. The CDR3 runs 18 residues. V trimming: 0 bases; J trimming: 0 bases; junction bases outside the gene matches: 6. CDR1 is DFQATT, CDR2 SNEGSKA, per germline (reference sequence). This CDR3 reads CSARDDGTGSSGANVLTF. The CDR3, as DNA: TGCAGTGCTAGAGATGATGGGACAGGGAGCTCTGGGGCCAACGTCCTGACTTTC.

This chain connects TRBV28 to TRBJ1-3, with D possibly TRBD1 on 5 matching bases. The CDR3 length is 14 residues. Germline V gives CDR1 MDHEN, CDR2 SYDVKM. Trimming removed 7 bases from V and 2 bases from J, with 12 bases in between. CDR3 amino acids: CASTPGGTGNTIYF. CDR3 in DNA: TGTGCCAGCACTCCTGGGGGGACTGGAAACACCATATATTTT.

This clonotype has more than one count but fewer than ten. This chain uses TRBV12-3 or TRBV12-4 with TRBJ1-5; D gene unclear. The CDR3 contains 19 residues. The V and J ends lost 4 bases and 2 bases respectively, with 24 bases between them. CDR3 in DNA: TGTGCCAGCAGTTCATCCCCGTCTTTTCGTACCCGGGGCAATCAGCCCCAGCATTTT. It encodes CASSSSPSFRTRGNQPQHF.

This clonotype was seen a handful of times. The chain couples TRBV2 to TRBJ1-1, with 7 bases that match TRBD1. In germline, CDR1 is SNHLY, CDR2 FYNNEI. This CDR3 comprises 15 residues. V shed 0 bases and J 2 bases; nucleotides not matched to a gene: 3. CDR3 sequence reads: CASSEAGQVNTEAFF. The CDR3 bases are TGTGCCAGCAGTGAAGCCGGACAGGTTAACACTGAAGCTTTCTTT. Full variable domain (remainder filled in from reference TRBV2 and TRBJ1-1): EPEVTQTPSHQVTQMGQEVILRCVPISNHLYFYWYRQILGQKVEFLVSFYNNEISEKSEIFDDQFSVERPDGSNFTLKIRSTKLEDSAMYFCASSEAGQVNTEAFFGQGTRLTVV.

This clonotype was seen many times. The rearrangement links TRBV7-2 to TRBJ2-3; 13 positions agree with TRBD2. V lost 3 bases, J lost 2 bases, and 2 bases stayed unmatched. CDR1 is SGHTA and CDR2 is FQGNSA in the germline V gene. The CDR3 is 16 amino acids. Here the CDR3 DNA reads TGTGCCAGCAGCTTGGGACTAGCGGGGCCCACAGATACGCAGTATTTT. It specifies CASSLGLAGPTDTQYF.

This clonotype was seen more than once but under ten times. The CDR3 DNA follows: TGTGCCAGCAGCTTTATGGACCTACGGGTTAACTATGGCTACACCTTC. This codes for CASSFMDLRVNYGYTF. V and J are TRBV7-9 and TRBJ1-2; D not resolved. Trimming removed 3 bases from V and 1 base from J, with 15 bases in between. CDR1 and CDR2 from the germline V gene are SEHNR and FQNEAQ (reference sequence). The CDR3 loop spans 16 amino acids.

The rearrangement uses TRBV19 and TRBJ2-1; TRBD2 aligns across 9 bases. J was trimmed by 2 bases and V by 2 bases; bases with no gene match: 4. The CDR3 sequence is 16 residues long. CDR1 is LNHDA, CDR2 SQIVND, per germline (reference sequence). CDR3 sequence: CASSIKLAGTYNEQFF. The CDR3 DNA is TGTGCCAGTAGTATAAAACTAGCGGGTACCTACAATGAGCAGTTCTTC.

Ten or more counts support this clonotype. The chain uses TRBV18 and TRBJ1-4; 7 nucleotides match TRBD1. The CDR3 is 16 residues long. Looked up from germline, CDR1 is KGHSH and CDR2 is LQKENI. Trimming cost V 2 bases and J 4 bases; bases outside gene matches: 7. The CDR3 here is CASSPATGAVNEKLFF. As DNA, the CDR3 is TGTGCCAGCTCACCAGCTACAGGGGCTGTTAATGAAAAACTGTTTTTT.

This chain connects TRBV5-6 to TRBJ2-7, with 10 bases lining up with TRBD1. Germline trimming cut 6 bases from V and 2 bases from J; bases unmatched to any gene: 5. CDR1 and CDR2 from the germline V gene are SGHDT and YYEEEE. The CDR3 length is 14 residues. The CDR3 region has the DNA TGTGCCAGCACCGGGACAGGGGTGACCTACGAGCAGTACTTC. It is translated as CASTGTGVTYEQYF.

The chain employs TRBV10-3 and TRBJ2-3, with 8 bases lining up with TRBD2. The CDR3 sequence is 15 residues long. The junction had 10 bases not matched to a gene; V was cut back by 4 bases and J by 7 bases. Germline CDR1 is ENHRY and CDR2 is SYGVKD. The CDR3 is CAISASGRGENTQYF. In DNA, the CDR3 is TGTGCCATCAGTGCCTCCGGGAGGGGGGAAAATACGCAGTATTTT.

This chain connects TRBV5-1 to TRBJ1-5, with D perhaps TRBD1 (6 bases). The germline gives CDR1 SGHRS, CDR2 YFSETQ. CDR3 length: 15 amino acids. The V gene lost 4 bases and the J gene lost 7 bases, with 18 bases spanning the gap. Here the CDR3 DNA reads TGCGCCAGCAGCGCGGGGGGGGGGGGCGGGCAGCCCCAGCATTTT. Translating gives CASSAGGGGGQPQHF.

This chain joins TRBV6-1 and TRBJ2-1, with TRBD2 matching over 13 bases. The CDR3 extends over 16 amino acids. Per germline, CDR1 MNHNS and CDR2 SASEGT. V shed 7 bases, J shed 12 bases, and the junction held 15 bases outside the gene matches. In nucleotides, the CDR3 is TGTGCCAGCAATAACCGGGGGACTAGCGGGGCGGCAGGGCAGTTCTTC. Protein product: CASNNRGTSGAAGQFF.

The chain recombines TRBV28 with TRBJ2-7, with D tentatively TRBD1 (5 bases). There are 14 residues in the CDR3. In germline, CDR1 is MDHEN, CDR2 SYDVKM. V shed 3 bases and J shed 4 bases, with 13 bases lying between them. The CDR3 region has the DNA TGTGCCAGCAGTTTTGACGGACACCAGTACGAGCAGTACTTC. Protein: CASSFDGHQYEQYF. The variable domain in full, completed from reference TRBV28 and TRBJ2-7, reads DVKVTQSSRYLVKRTGEKVFLECVQDMDHENMFWYRQDPGLGLRLIYFSYDVKMKEKGDIPEGYSVSREKKERFSLILESASTNQTSMYLCASSFDGHQYEQYFGPGTRLTVT.

CDR3 region: CASSSPRSGGSSSYEQYF. CDR3 nucleotides: TGTGCCAGCAGCTCCCCCAGGAGCGGGGGATCAAGCTCCTACGAGCAGTACTTC. This sequence joins TRBV7-9 and TRBJ2-7; 8 positions agree with TRBD2. J was trimmed by 0 bases and V by 4 bases; bases with no gene match: 14. Germline V lookup: CDR1 SEHNR, CDR2 FQNEAQ (reference sequence). The CDR3 covers 18 residues.

This clonotype was seen at least ten times. The rearrangement links TRBV7-9 to TRBJ2-7; D remains ambiguous. This CDR3 is 13 amino acids long. Looked up from germline, CDR1 is SEHNR and CDR2 is FQNEAQ (reference sequence). The V end was cut by 1 base, the J end by 1 base, with 5 bases between. For the CDR3, the DNA is TGTGCCAGCAGCTTAGGTGCGTCCTACGAGCAGTACTTC. Translation: CASSLGASYEQYF. Variable domain in full (rest from reference TRBV7-9 and TRBJ2-7): DTGVSQNPRHKITKRGQNVTFRCDPISEHNRLYWYRQTLGQGPEFLTYFQNEAQLEKSRLLSDRFSAERPKGSFSTLEIQRTEQGDSAMYLCASSLGASYEQYFGPGTRLTVT.

V and J are TRBV9 and TRBJ2-5; no clear D gene. The germline CDR1 and CDR2 sequences are SGDLS and YYNGEE. Trimming took 4 bases from V and 0 from J, leaving 13 bases between them. The CDR3 sequence is 15 residues long. The CDR3 spells CASSPQGNNQETQYF. Written as DNA, the CDR3 is TGTGCCAGCAGCCCCCAAGGTAACAACCAAGAGACCCAGTACTTC.

This chain links TRBV7-2 with TRBJ2-7, with D possibly TRBD2 on 6 matching bases. The germline CDR1 and CDR2 sequences are SGHTA and FQGNSA. The V end was cut by 7 bases, the J end by 6 bases, with 13 bases between. This CDR3 comprises 12 residues. The CDR3 bases are TGTGCCAGCACCTCGACTAGTGTCGAGCAGTACTTC. It yields the protein CASTSTSVEQYF.

V gene TRBV10-3 combines with J gene TRBJ1-2; D is unclear. The CDR3 is 15 residues long. Looked up from germline, CDR1 is ENHRY and CDR2 is SYGVKD. Trimming took off 1 base at V and 0 bases at J, with 9 bases between the two ends. CDR3 sequence: CAISEWATTNYGYTF. The CDR3 bases are TGTGCCATCAGTGAGTGGGCAACTACTAACTATGGCTACACCTTC.

The genes are TRBV6-1 and TRBJ2-3, with 7 bases identical to TRBD1. Germline lookup yields CDR1 MNHNS and CDR2 SASEGT. V shed 2 bases, J shed 3 bases, and the junction held 14 bases outside the gene matches. CDR3 size: 18 residues. The CDR3 loop is CASSERTTGNWATDTQYF. The CDR3 coding sequence is TGTGCCAGCAGTGAAAGGACGACAGGGAATTGGGCGACAGATACGCAGTATTTT.

This clonotype has at least ten counts. The J gene is TRBJ2-1, the V gene TRBV3-1, with 13 bases that match TRBD2. With V trimmed by 4 bases and J by 7 bases, 1 base remained unmatched. The V gene's germline CDR1 is LGHDT and CDR2 YNNKEL (reference sequence). The CDR3 is 14 amino acids. The CDR3 is CASSLTSGGNEQFF. DNA of the CDR3: TGTGCCAGCAGCCTGACTAGCGGGGGGAATGAGCAGTTCTTC.

There are many counts of this clonotype. The chain is built from TRBV7-8 and TRBJ1-4; D is ambiguous. CDR1 is SGHVS, CDR2 FQNEAQ, per germline. The CDR3 runs 18 residues. V was trimmed by 1 base and J by 3 bases, leaving 18 bases between them. CDR3 in amino acids: CASSLGGSQRPANEKLFF. The CDR3 DNA sequence: TGTGCCAGCAGCTTAGGGGGTAGTCAACGTCCTGCTAATGAAAAACTGTTTTTT.

The CDR3 DNA reads as TGTGCCACCCTCGGGACAGGGGACGGGTATGAGCAGTTCTTC. Amino acid sequence: CATLGTGDGYEQFF. The chain couples TRBV19 to TRBJ2-1; 10 nucleotides agree with TRBD1. V lost 10 bases and J lost 8; bases outside the gene matches: 11. Germline assignment: CDR1 LNHDA and CDR2 SQIVND (reference sequence). This CDR3 is built from 14 residues.

This chain connects TRBV12-3 or TRBV12-4 to TRBJ1-2; TRBD1 might be the D (5 bases). This CDR3 spans 13 amino acids. Deletions cut 6 bases from V and 5 bases from J, with 13 bases between. The DNA for the CDR3 is TGTGCCAGCAGACAGGACGGGCAATATGGCTACACCTTC. This gives the protein CASRQDGQYGYTF.